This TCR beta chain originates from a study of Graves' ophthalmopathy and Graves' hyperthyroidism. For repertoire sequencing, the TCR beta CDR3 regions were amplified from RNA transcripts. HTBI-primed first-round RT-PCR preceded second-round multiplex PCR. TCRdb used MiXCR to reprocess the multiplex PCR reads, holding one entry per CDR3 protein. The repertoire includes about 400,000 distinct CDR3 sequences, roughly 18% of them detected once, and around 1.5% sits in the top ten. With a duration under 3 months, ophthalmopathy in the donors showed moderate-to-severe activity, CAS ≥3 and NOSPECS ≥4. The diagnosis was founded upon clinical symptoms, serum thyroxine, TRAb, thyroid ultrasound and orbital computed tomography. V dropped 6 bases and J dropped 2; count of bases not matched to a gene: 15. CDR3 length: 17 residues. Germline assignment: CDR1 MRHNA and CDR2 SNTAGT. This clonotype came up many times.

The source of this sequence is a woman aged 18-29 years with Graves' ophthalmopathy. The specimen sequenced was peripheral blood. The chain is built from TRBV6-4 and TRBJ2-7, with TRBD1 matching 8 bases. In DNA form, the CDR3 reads TGTGCCAGCAGCTTGAGGGAAAAGGCAGGGGGCCCCTACGAGCAGTACTTC. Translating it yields CASSLREKAGGPYEQYF.